This TCR beta chain was found in a study of blood T cell repertoires in COVID-19. Study as a whole: Acute and convalescent COVID-19 samples came from the United States, Italy and Spain. Nucleic acid was either cDNA or gDNA, and it came from T cells, B-cell-depleted T cells, or PBMCs.

This clone was counted a few times. Other DNA sequences in this specimen translate into the identical CDR3. The V gene lost 1 base and the J gene lost 2 bases, with 11 bases spanning the gap. The CDR3 covers 16 residues. CDR1 SEHNR and CDR2 FQNEAQ come from the germline V gene (reference sequence). The authors' processing: Amplification from reference gene primers served as the basis for estimated nucleated cell counts. The protocol was immunoSEQ multiplex PCR, while the TCRdb copy is restricted to in-frame clones and leaves out a portion. The DNA gave D and trimming, while V, J and clone size come from that table. The sample consists of roughly 250,000 clones, roughly 87% of them appearing once.

The sequence came from a man between 60 and 75 years old who had recovered from COVID-19. The sequenced sample was peripheral blood. The chain combines TRBV7-9 with TRBJ1-4; tentative D call: TRBD1 (5 bases). In DNA form, the CDR3 reads TGTGCCAGCAGCTTAGGTGTAGGGGCGACTAATGAAAAACTGTTTTTT. Protein product: CASSLGVGATNEKLFF.